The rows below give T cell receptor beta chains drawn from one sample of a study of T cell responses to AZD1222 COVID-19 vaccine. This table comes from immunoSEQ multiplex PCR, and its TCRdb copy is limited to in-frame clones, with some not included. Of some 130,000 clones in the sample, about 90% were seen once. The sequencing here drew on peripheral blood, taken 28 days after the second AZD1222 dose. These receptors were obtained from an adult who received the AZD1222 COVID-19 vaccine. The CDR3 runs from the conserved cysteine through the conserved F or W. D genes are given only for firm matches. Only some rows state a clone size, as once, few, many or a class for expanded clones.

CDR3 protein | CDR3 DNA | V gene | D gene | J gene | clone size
CASGRSYSNQPQHF | TGTGCCAGCGGTCGGAGTTATAGCAATCAGCCCCAGCATTTT | TRBV6-5 | NA | TRBJ1-5 | NA
CASSLGSLGEKLFF | TGTGCCAGCAGCTTAGGCTCCCTTGGTGAAAAACTGTTTTTT | TRBV7-9 | NA | TRBJ1-4 | NA
CASTVSAPYEQYF | TGTGCCAGCACCGTATCCGCACCCTACGAGCAGTACTTC | TRBV6-5 | NA | TRBJ2-7 | NA
CASIHEGQGGRQPQHF | TGTGCCAGCATCCACGAGGGACAGGGCGGACGTCAGCCCCAGCATTTT | TRBV6-6 | TRBD1 | TRBJ1-5 | NA
CASSVSYNEQFF | TGTGCCAGCAGCGTTTCCTACAATGAGCAGTTCTTC | TRBV9 | NA | TRBJ2-1 | NA
CASSIGAGARGLTFF | TGTGCCAGTAGTATAGGAGCAGGGGCGAGAGGTTTAACTTTCTTT | TRBV19 | NA | TRBJ1-1 | once
CATKAGGWTEAFF | TGTGCCACCAAAGCGGGGGGCTGGACTGAAGCTTTCTTT | TRBV10-3 | NA | TRBJ1-1 | NA
CASSLDRLATDTQYF | TGTGCCAGCAGCTTGGACAGGCTAGCCACAGATACGCAGTATTTT | TRBV5-4 | NA | TRBJ2-3 | once
CASRAAQSNQPQHF | TGTGCCAGCAGGGCTGCCCAAAGCAATCAGCCCCAGCATTTT | TRBV6-6 | NA | TRBJ1-5 | NA
CASSLAGRYEQYF | TGTGCCAGCAGCTTGGCCGGCCGCTACGAGCAGTACTTC | TRBV5-5 | NA | TRBJ2-7 | NA
CASSLDLNTEAFF | TGTGCCAGCAGCTTGGACCTCAACACTGAAGCTTTCTTT | TRBV5-4 | NA | TRBJ1-1 | NA
CASSLAGLNNEQFF | TGCGCCAGCAGCTTGGCGGGACTAAACAATGAGCAGTTCTTC | TRBV5-1 | TRBD2 | TRBJ2-1 | NA
CASSRTGEKLFF | TGTGCCAGTAGTAGGACAGGTGAAAAACTGTTTTTT | TRBV19 | TRBD1 | TRBJ1-4 | NA
CASSPLGGGETQYF | TGTGCCAGCAGCCCCCTGGGGGGGGGAGAGACCCAGTACTTC | TRBV7-8 | TRBD2 | TRBJ2-5 | NA
CASSFASSYSNTGELFF | TGTGCCAGCAGCTTCGCCTCATCGTATAGCAACACCGGGGAGCTGTTTTTT | TRBV7-2 | NA | TRBJ2-2 | NA
CASHTSGVSTGELFF | TGCGCCAGCCATACTAGCGGGGTGTCCACCGGGGAGCTGTTTTTT | TRBV10-2 | TRBD2 | TRBJ2-2 | NA
CASSFGDSSSYEQYF | TGCGCCAGCAGCTTCGGAGACAGCAGCTCCTACGAGCAGTACTTC | TRBV5-1 | NA | TRBJ2-7 | NA
CASSTFSNQPQHF | TGTGCCAGCTCTACCTTTTCCAATCAGCCCCAGCATTTT | TRBV6-5 | NA | TRBJ1-5 | NA
CASSLAVGGSQGDTQYF | TGTGCCAGCAGCTTAGCTGTAGGGGGATCCCAAGGGGATACGCAGTATTTT | TRBV7-9 | NA | TRBJ2-3 | NA
CASSLPEENEKLFF | TGTGCCAGCAGCTTACCTGAAGAAAATGAAAAACTGTTTTTT | TRBV7-9 | NA | TRBJ1-4 | NA
CASSPGTGINSPLHF | TGTGCCAGCTCACCAGGGACAGGCATTAATTCACCCCTCCACTTT | TRBV18 | TRBD1 | TRBJ1-6 | NA
CASSTQTWASSYNSPLHF | TGTGCCAGTAGTACACAGACTTGGGCTAGCTCCTATAATTCACCCCTCCACTTT | TRBV19 | NA | TRBJ1-6 | few
CASSVGQEGTEAFF | TGCGCCAGCAGCGTGGGACAGGAGGGCACTGAAGCTTTCTTT | TRBV5-1 | TRBD1 | TRBJ1-1 | NA
CASSDQGAGANVLTF | TGTGCCAGCAGTGACCAGGGCGCCGGGGCCAACGTCCTGACTTTC | TRBV27 | NA | TRBJ2-6 | once
CAISGQGEAFF | TGTGCCATCAGTGGACAGGGTGAAGCTTTCTTT | TRBV10-3 | TRBD1 | TRBJ1-1 | NA
CASSLGQFVRSYNSPLHF | TGTGCCAGCAGTTTAGGACAGTTCGTAAGGTCCTATAATTCACCCCTCCACTTT | TRBV27 | NA | TRBJ1-6 | NA
CAWSVSPEAFF | TGTGCCTGGAGTGTATCCCCTGAAGCTTTCTTT | TRBV30 | NA | TRBJ1-1 | NA
CASSQDPGTSGRGGQFF | TGTGCCAGCTCACAAGATCCCGGGACTAGCGGGAGAGGAGGGCAGTTCTTC | TRBV18 | TRBD2 | TRBJ2-1 | NA
CASSLSGEGNYGYTF | TGCGCCAGCAGCTTGTCAGGGGAGGGGAACTATGGCTACACCTTC | TRBV5-1 | NA | TRBJ1-2 | NA
CAWSLDPYGYTF | TGTGCCTGGAGCTTAGATCCCTATGGCTACACCTTC | TRBV30 | NA | TRBJ1-2 | NA
CASSLADGYGYTF | TGCGCCAGCAGCTTGGCAGACGGATATGGCTACACCTTC | TRBV5-1 | NA | TRBJ1-2 | NA
CASSPSIVGGAALYEQYF | TGTGCCAGCTCACCATCGATCGTGGGGGGGGCGGCTCTCTACGAGCAGTACTTC | TRBV18 | NA | TRBJ2-7 | NA
CASRPGTSGGTSTDTQYF | TGTGCCAGCAGGCCCGGGACTAGCGGGGGGACTAGCACAGATACGCAGTATTTT | TRBV5-8 | TRBD2 | TRBJ2-3 | NA
CASSYSNLNGYTF | TGTGCCAGCAGTTACTCGAACCTCAATGGCTACACCTTC | TRBV6-2/TRBV6-3 | NA | TRBJ1-2 | once
CASSIATGSYEQYF | TGTGCCAGTAGTATAGCGACAGGGAGCTACGAGCAGTACTTC | TRBV19 | TRBD1 | TRBJ2-7 | NA
CASSRETGESPLHF | TGTGCCAGCAGCCGCGAGACAGGGGAATCACCCCTCCACTTT | TRBV3-1/TRBV3-2 | TRBD1 | TRBJ1-6 | NA
CASSQDIGRVTEAFF | TGTGCCAGCAGCCAAGATATAGGCAGGGTCACTGAAGCTTTCTTT | TRBV14 | NA | TRBJ1-1 | NA
CASSQGDSFNEQFF | TGTGCCAGCAGCCAAGGGGACTCCTTCAATGAGCAGTTCTTC | TRBV4-2 | NA | TRBJ2-1 | NA
CASSLGVFTDTQYF | TGTGCCAGCAGCTTAGGGGTCTTCACAGATACGCAGTATTTT | TRBV7-2 | NA | TRBJ2-3 | NA
CASSPPGLAPQETQYF | TGTGCCAGCAGCCCACCTGGACTAGCGCCTCAAGAGACCCAGTACTTC | TRBV7-2 | TRBD2 | TRBJ2-5 | NA
CASSTLKGGTEAFF | TGTGCCAGCAGCACCCTGAAGGGTGGCACTGAAGCTTTCTTT | TRBV5-4 | NA | TRBJ1-1 | NA
CASSYTGILYEQYF | TGTGCCAGCAGTTATACAGGGATCCTATACGAGCAGTACTTC | TRBV27 | NA | TRBJ2-7 | NA
CASSLKTGVGGYTF | TGTGCCAGCAGCTTAAAGACAGGGGTGGGCGGCTACACCTTC | TRBV7-2 | TRBD1 | TRBJ1-2 | once
CASSSLLIAGVSNEQFF | TGTGCCAGCAGTTCCCTCCTAATAGCGGGAGTCAGCAATGAGCAGTTCTTC | TRBV27 | TRBD2 | TRBJ2-1 | NA
CASSYTGGEIAGNTIYF | TGTGCCAGCAGCTACACCGGGGGGGAGATAGCTGGAAACACCATATATTTT | TRBV11-3 | NA | TRBJ1-3 | NA